One sample yielded the 11 T cell receptor beta chains listed below, sequenced in a study of response to subunit inactivated influenza vaccine. A single record per CDR3 protein comes from TCRdb applying MiXCR to the RT-PCR reads. The profile shows about 520,000 distinct CDR3 sequences, around 25% of them singletons. This sample comprised CD4+ T cells sorted from PBMCs, obtained 5 days after vaccination. These receptors came from a man between 45 and 60 years old who received an inactivated influenza vaccine.

This chain links TRBV25-1 with TRBJ2-3; 8 bases align to TRBD2. The trim removed 7 bases at V and 7 bases at J, leaving 7 bases unmatched. CDR1 and CDR2 (germline): MGHDK, SYGVNS. The CDR3 covers 13 residues. The CDR3 nucleotides read TGTGCCAGCACAGCGGGGGTCGGGAATACGCAGTATTTT. Translation gives CASTAGVGNTQYF.

This clonotype turned up a few times. J is TRBJ1-1 and V is TRBV10-3; 8 nucleotides agree with TRBD1. The CDR3 loop spans 14 amino acids. With 6 bases clipped from V and 5 bases from J, the junction kept 8 bases outside the gene matches. CDR1 and CDR2 (germline): ENHRY, SYGVKD. Here the CDR3 DNA reads TGTGCCATCAGCCAGGGGGCGCGGGAGACTGAAGCTTTCTTT. It is translated as CAISQGARETEAFF.

V and J are TRBV28 and TRBJ1-3, with unresolved D. The CDR3 is 14 amino acids. Germline CDR1 is MDHEN and CDR2 is SYDVKM. V was clipped by 7 bases and J by 2 bases, with 12 bases between them. CDR3 amino acids: CASTFTGTGNTIYF. DNA for the CDR3: TGTGCCAGCACCTTTACCGGAACTGGAAACACCATATATTTT.

This clonotype was seen more than once but under ten times. This chain links TRBV20-1 with TRBJ2-1, with 10 bases lining up with TRBD2. V was pared by 5 bases and J by 7 bases, with 8 bases of the junction left unmatched. Per germline, CDR1 DFQATT and CDR2 SNEGSKA (reference sequence). CDR3 length: 14 amino acids. The CDR3 DNA reads TGCAGTGCTCAGCGGGGGGGCCCAAAGAATGAGCAGTTCTTC. Translated, it gives CSAQRGGPKNEQFF.

There are a few counts of this clonotype. V usage is TRBV11-2 and J usage is TRBJ2-3; 11 bases are a match to TRBD2. The V gene's germline CDR1 is SGHAT and CDR2 FQNNGV. The CDR3 runs 16 residues. V lost 2 bases, J lost 6 bases, and 7 bases stayed unmatched. CDR3 DNA sequence: TGTGCCAGCAGCTTAAGACTAGCGGGAACTTTGGATACGCAGTATTTT. It is translated as CASSLRLAGTLDTQYF. Drawing the rest from reference TRBV11-2 and TRBJ2-3, the complete variable domain is EAGVAQSPRYKIIEKRQSVAFWCNPISGHATLYWYQQILGQGPKLLIQFQNNGVVDDSQLPKDRFSAERLKGVDSTLKIQPAKLEDSAVYLCASSLRLAGTLDTQYFGPGTRLTVL.

This clonotype came up a few times. This chain uses TRBV5-1 with TRBJ2-5; tentatively, D is TRBD1 (5 bases). This CDR3 is 13 amino acids long. Germline V gene sequence: CDR1 SGHRS, CDR2 YFSETQ. Deletions cut 3 bases from V and 5 bases from J, with 11 bases between. The CDR3 DNA is TGCGCCAGCAGCTCCCAGAAGGGGGAGACCCAGTACTTC. It codes for CASSSQKGETQYF.

This chain uses TRBV12-3 or TRBV12-4 with TRBJ1-1; D call uncertain. This CDR3 has 13 amino acids. V lost 6 bases and J lost 0, with 8 bases in between. The CDR3 coding sequence is TGTGCCAGCAGGAGCAGATTGAACACTGAAGCTTTCTTT. This encodes CASRSRLNTEAFF.

This clonotype occurred a few times. The CDR3 DNA reads TGTGCCAGCAGCCAGGACGACTTGTCTAGCGGGATTACCTACGAGCAGTACTTC. It yields the protein CASSQDDLSSGITYEQYF. V usage is TRBV4-2 and J usage is TRBJ2-7; 9 bases are shared with TRBD2. Germline assignment: CDR1 LGHNA and CDR2 YNFKEQ. The CDR3 is made up of 18 amino acids. With 3 bases clipped from V and 2 bases from J, the junction kept 14 bases outside the gene matches.

V usage is TRBV20-1 and J usage is TRBJ2-1, with D perhaps assigned TRBD1 or TRBD2 (5 bases each). CDR1 is DFQATT, CDR2 SNEGSKA, per germline (reference sequence). This CDR3 is built from 12 residues. With 3 bases removed from V and 9 bases from J, the gap between germline ends came to 12 bases. The CDR3 DNA follows: TGCAGTGCTAGGGGGGATAGCACTGAGCAGTTCTTC. Its protein is CSARGDSTEQFF.

The chain is built from TRBV5-5 and TRBJ2-5, with D unclear. Germline CDR1 SGHKS, CDR2 YYEKEE (reference sequence). The CDR3 has 11 amino acids. The V gene lost 2 bases and the J gene lost 4 bases, with 3 bases spanning the gap. The CDR3 here is CASSFIETQYF. The CDR3 DNA reads as TGTGCCAGCAGCTTTATAGAGACCCAGTACTTC.

The gene calls are TRBV20-1 and TRBJ2-5; 11 bases align to TRBD2. With 1 base clipped from V and 1 base from J, the junction kept 5 bases outside the gene matches. Germline CDR1 reads DFQATT; CDR2 reads SNEGSKA (reference sequence). CDR3 length: 16 residues. For the CDR3, the DNA is TGCAGTGCTAGAGTCCCCGGGACTAGCGGCCAAGAGACCCAGTACTTC. Translating it yields CSARVPGTSGQETQYF.